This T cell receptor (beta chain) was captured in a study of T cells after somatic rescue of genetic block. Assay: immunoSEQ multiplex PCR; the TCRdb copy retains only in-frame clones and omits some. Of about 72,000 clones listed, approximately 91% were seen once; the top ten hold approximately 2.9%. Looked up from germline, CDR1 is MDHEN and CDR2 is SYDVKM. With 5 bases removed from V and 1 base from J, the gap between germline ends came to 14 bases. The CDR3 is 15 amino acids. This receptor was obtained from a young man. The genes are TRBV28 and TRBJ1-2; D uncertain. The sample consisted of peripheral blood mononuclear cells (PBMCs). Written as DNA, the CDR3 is TGTGCCAGCAGTGACCCCCCGGCGGGTAACTATGGCTACACCTTC. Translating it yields CASSDPPAGNYGYTF.